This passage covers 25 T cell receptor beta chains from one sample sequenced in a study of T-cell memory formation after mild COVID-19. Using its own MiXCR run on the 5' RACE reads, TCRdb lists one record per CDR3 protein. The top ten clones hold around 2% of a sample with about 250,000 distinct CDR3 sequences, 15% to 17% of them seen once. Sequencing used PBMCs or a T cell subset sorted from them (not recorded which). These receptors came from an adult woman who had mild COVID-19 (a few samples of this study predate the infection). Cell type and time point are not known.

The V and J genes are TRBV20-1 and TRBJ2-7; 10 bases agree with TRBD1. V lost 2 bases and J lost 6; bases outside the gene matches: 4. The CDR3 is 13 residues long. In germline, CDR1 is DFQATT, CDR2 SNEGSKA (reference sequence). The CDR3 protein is CSARRDRGIEQYF. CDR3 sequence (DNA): TGCAGTGCTAGACGGGACAGGGGTATCGAGCAGTACTTC.

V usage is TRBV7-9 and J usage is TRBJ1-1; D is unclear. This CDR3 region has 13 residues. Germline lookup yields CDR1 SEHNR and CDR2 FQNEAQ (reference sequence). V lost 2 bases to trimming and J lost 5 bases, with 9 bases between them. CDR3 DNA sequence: TGTGCCAGCAGCTTACAGGTGGAAACTGAAGCTTTCTTT. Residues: CASSLQVETEAFF. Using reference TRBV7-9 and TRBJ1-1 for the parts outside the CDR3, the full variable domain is DTGVSQNPRHKITKRGQNVTFRCDPISEHNRLYWYRQTLGQGPEFLTYFQNEAQLEKSRLLSDRFSAERPKGSFSTLEIQRTEQGDSAMYLCASSLQVETEAFFGQGTRLTVV.

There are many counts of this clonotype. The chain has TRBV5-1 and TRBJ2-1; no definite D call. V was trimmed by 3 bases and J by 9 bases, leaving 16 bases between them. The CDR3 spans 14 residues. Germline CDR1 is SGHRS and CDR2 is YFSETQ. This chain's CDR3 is CASSSSGPLGEQFF. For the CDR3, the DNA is TGCGCCAGCAGCTCCTCCGGGCCCTTGGGTGAGCAGTTCTTC. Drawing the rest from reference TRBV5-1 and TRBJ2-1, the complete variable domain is KAGVTQTPRYLIKTRGQQVTLSCSPISGHRSVSWYQQTPGQGLQFLFEYFSETQRNKGNFPGRFSGRQFSNSRSEMNVSTLELGDSALYLCASSSSGPLGEQFFGPGTRLTVL.

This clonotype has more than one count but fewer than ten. The CDR3 DNA reads TGTGCCAGCAGTCCCTTGACTGTAAACACTGAAGCTTTCTTT. The encoded protein is CASSPLTVNTEAFF. The chain links TRBV2 to TRBJ1-1; D is unresolved. With 5 bases removed from V and 2 bases from J, the gap between germline ends came to 12 bases. The CDR3 spans 14 residues. Per germline, CDR1 SNHLY and CDR2 FYNNEI.

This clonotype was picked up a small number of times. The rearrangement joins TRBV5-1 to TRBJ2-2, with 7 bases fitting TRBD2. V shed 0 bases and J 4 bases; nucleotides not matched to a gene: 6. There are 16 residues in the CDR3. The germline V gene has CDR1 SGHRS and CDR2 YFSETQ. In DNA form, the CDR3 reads TGCGCCAGCAGCTTGGAACCAGGGAGGGTCACCGGGGAGCTGTTTTTT. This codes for CASSLEPGRVTGELFF.

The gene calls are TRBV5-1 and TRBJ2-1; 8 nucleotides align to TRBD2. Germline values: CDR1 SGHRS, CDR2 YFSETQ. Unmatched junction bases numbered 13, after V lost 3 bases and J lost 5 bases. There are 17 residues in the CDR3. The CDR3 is CASSWPPRSSGNNEQFF. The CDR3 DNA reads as TGCGCCAGCAGCTGGCCCCCGAGGAGTAGCGGGAACAATGAGCAGTTCTTC.

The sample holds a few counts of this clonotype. The CDR3 loop reads CASSREAGPDTQYF. The CDR3 DNA sequence: TGTGCCAGCTCCAGGGAGGCGGGACCAGATACGCAGTATTTT. The rearrangement uses TRBV18 and TRBJ2-3; a possible D gene is TRBD2 (6 bases). There are 14 residues in the CDR3. Germline V gives CDR1 KGHSH, CDR2 LQKENI. V shed 6 bases and J shed 4 bases, with 14 bases lying between them.

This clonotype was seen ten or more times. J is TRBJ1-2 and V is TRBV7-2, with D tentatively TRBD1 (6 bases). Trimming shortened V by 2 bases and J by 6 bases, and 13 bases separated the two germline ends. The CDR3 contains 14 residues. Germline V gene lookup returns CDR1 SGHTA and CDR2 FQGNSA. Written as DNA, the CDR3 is TGTGCCAGCAGCTTAACCCCAGGGGCCCATGGCTACACCTTC. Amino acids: CASSLTPGAHGYTF.

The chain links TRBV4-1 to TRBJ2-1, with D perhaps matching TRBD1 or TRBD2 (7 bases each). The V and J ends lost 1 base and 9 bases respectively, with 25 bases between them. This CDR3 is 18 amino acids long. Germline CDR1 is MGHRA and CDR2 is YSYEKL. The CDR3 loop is CASSQAPTGGRGGSEQFF. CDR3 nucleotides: TGCGCCAGCAGCCAAGCCCCAACCGGAGGCAGGGGGGGAAGTGAGCAGTTCTTC.

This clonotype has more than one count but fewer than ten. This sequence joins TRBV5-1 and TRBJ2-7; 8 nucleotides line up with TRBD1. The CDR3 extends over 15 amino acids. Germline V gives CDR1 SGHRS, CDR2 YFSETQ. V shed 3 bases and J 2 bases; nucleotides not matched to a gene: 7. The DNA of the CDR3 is TGCGCCAGCAGCTCCGGAGGACAGGGAGCCTACGAGCAGTACTTC. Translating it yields CASSSGGQGAYEQYF.

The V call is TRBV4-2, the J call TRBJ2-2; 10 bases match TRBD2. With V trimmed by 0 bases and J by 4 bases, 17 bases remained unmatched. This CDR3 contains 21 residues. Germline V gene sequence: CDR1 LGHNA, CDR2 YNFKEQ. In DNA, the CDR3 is TGTGCCAGCAGCCAAGATTGGTTCGGCCTAGCGGGAGAGGGCCGCACCGGGGAGCTGTTTTTT. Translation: CASSQDWFGLAGEGRTGELFF.

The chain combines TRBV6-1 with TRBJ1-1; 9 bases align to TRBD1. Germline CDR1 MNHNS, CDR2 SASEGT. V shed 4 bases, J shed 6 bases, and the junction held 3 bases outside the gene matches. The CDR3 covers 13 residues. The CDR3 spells CASSGNRGPEAFF. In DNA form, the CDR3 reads TGTGCCAGCAGTGGGAACAGGGGGCCTGAAGCTTTCTTT.

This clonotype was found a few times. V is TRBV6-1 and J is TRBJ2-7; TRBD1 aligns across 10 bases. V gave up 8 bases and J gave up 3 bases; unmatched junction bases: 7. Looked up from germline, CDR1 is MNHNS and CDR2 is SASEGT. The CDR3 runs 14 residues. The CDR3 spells CASERTGGSYEQYF. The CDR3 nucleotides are TGTGCCAGCGAAAGGACAGGGGGTAGCTACGAGCAGTACTTC.

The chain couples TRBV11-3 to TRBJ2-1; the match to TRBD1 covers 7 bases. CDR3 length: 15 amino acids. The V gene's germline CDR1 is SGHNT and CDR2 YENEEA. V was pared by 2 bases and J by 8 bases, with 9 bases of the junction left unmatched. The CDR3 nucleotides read TGTGCCAGCAGCTTACGGGGCAGGGGGAAATATGAGCAGTTCTTC. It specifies CASSLRGRGKYEQFF.

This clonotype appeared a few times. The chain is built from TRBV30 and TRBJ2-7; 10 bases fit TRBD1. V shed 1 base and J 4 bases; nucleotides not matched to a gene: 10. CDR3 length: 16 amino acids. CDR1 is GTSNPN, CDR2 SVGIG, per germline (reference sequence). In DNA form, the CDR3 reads TGTGCCTGGAGTGCTCTTTGGGGGACAGGGGTTTACGAGCAGTACTTC. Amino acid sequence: CAWSALWGTGVYEQYF.

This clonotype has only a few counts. The CDR3 DNA reads as TGTGCCAGCTCACCCCAAGGACAGGGGCTGGCCGGGGAGCTGTTTTTT. Translation: CASSPQGQGLAGELFF. This chain links TRBV18 with TRBJ2-2, with 9 positions matching TRBD1. The CDR3 is made up of 16 amino acids. V shed 3 bases and J 6 bases; nucleotides not matched to a gene: 8. Germline-derived CDR1 and CDR2 are KGHSH and LQKENI.

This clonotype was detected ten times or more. The CDR3 region is CASSSPRHEQFF. CDR3 DNA sequence: TGCGCCAGCAGCTCCCCAAGACACGAGCAGTTCTTC. The chain combines TRBV5-1 with TRBJ2-1; D remains unclear. CDR1 is SGHRS and CDR2 is YFSETQ in the germline V gene. V shed 3 bases and J shed 10 bases, with 11 bases lying between them. The CDR3 runs to 12 residues.

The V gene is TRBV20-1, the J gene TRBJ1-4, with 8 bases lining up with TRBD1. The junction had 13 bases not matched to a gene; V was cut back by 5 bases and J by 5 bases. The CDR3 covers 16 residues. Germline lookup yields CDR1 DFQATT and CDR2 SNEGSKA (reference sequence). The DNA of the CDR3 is TGCAGTGCTTCCGGGACAGGCTCACTAGGGAATGAAAAACTGTTTTTT. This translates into CSASGTGSLGNEKLFF.

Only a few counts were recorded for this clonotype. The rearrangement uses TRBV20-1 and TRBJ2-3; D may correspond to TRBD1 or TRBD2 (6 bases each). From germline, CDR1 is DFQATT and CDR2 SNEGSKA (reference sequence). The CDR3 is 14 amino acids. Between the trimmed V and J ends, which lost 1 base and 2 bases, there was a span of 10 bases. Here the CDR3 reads CSARGSGATDTQYF. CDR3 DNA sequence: TGCAGTGCTAGAGGTTCGGGGGCCACAGATACGCAGTATTTT.

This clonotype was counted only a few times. CDR3 nucleotide sequence: TGTGCCAGCAGCCCCAGCTCCGTGGGTGGGGGGCAGTACTTC. Translated, it gives CASSPSSVGGGQYF. This chain connects TRBV7-2 to TRBJ2-7; D may match TRBD1 or TRBD2 (5 bases each). The germline V gene has CDR1 SGHTA and CDR2 FQGNSA. V was pared by 5 bases and J by 9 bases, with 20 bases between. The CDR3 has 14 amino acids.

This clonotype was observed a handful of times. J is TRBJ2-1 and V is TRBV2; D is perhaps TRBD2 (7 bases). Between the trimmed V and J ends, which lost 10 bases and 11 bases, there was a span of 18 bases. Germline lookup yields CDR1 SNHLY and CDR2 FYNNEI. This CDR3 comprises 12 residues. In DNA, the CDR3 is TGTGCCACCACCGGGGCGGGGGCAAAGCAGTTCTTC. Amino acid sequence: CATTGAGAKQFF.

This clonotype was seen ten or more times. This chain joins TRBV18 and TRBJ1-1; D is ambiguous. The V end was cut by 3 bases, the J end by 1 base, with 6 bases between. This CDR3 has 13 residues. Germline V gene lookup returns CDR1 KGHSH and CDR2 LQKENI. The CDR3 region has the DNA TGTGCCAGCTCACCGGGAGCGAACACTGAAGCTTTCTTT. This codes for CASSPGANTEAFF.

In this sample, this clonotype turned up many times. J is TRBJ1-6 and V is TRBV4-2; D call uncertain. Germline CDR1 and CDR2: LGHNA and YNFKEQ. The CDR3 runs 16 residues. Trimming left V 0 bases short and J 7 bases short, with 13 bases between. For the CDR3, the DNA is TGTGCCAGCAGCCAAGATAGACCTCCAAAGAATTCACCCCTCCACTTT. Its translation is CASSQDRPPKNSPLHF.

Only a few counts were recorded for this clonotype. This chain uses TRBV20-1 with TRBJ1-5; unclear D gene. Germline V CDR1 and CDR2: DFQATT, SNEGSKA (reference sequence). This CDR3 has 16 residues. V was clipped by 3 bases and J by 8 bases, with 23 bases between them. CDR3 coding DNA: TGCAGTGCTAGGTCGGTCGGGTCCGTTTTCGGGGAGCCCCAGCATTTT. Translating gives CSARSVGSVFGEPQHF.

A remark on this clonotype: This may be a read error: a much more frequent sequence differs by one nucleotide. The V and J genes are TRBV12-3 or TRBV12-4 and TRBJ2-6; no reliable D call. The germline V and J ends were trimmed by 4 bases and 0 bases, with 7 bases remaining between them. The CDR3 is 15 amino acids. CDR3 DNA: TGTGCCAGCAGTTCGTCGTGCTCTGGGGCCAACGTCCTGACTTTC. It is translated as CASSSSCSGANVLTF.